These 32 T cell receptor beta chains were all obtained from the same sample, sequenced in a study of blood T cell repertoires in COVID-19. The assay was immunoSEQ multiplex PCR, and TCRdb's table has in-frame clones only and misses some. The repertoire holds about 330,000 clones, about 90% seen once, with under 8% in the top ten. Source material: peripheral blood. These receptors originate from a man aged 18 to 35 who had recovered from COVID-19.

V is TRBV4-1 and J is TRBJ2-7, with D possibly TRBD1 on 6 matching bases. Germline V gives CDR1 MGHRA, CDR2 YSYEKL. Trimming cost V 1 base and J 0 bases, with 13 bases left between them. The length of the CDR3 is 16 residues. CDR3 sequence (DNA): TGCGCCAGCAGCCAAGCAAGGGACATTGCCTCCTACGAGCAGTACTTC. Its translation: CASSQARDIASYEQYF.

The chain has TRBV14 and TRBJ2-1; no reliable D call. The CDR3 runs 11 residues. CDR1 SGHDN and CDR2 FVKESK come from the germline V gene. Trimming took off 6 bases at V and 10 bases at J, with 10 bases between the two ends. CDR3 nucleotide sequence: TGTGCCAGCAGTCATAACAGAGAGCAGTTCTTC. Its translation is CASSHNREQFF.

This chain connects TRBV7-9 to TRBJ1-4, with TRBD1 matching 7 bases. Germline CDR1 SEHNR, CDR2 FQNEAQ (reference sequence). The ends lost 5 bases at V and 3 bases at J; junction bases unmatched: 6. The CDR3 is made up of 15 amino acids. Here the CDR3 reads CASSGQGDSNEKLFF. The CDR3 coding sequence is TGTGCCAGCAGCGGTCAGGGGGACTCTAATGAAAAACTGTTTTTT.

CDR3 in amino acids: CASRDTLGGGWGETQYF. The CDR3 region has the DNA TGTGCCAGCAGAGACACTCTGGGGGGGGGCTGGGGGGAGACCCAGTACTTC. V is TRBV2 and J is TRBJ2-5, with D possibly matching TRBD2 (7 bases). Looked up from germline, CDR1 is SNHLY and CDR2 is FYNNEI. The germline V and J ends were trimmed by 6 bases and 5 bases, with 25 bases remaining between them. There are 17 residues in the CDR3.

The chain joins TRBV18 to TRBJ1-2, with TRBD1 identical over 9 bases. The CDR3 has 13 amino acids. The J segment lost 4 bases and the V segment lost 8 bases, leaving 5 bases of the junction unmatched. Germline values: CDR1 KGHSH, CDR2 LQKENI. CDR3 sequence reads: CASGGQGTYGYTF. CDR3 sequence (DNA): TGTGCCAGCGGAGGACAGGGGACCTATGGCTACACCTTC.

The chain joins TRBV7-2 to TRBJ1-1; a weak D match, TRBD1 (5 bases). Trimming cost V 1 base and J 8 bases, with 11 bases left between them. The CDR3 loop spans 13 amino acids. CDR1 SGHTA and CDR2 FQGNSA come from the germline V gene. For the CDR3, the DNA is TGTGCCAGCAGCTTAGAAGGGGTAACCGAAGCTTTCTTT. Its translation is CASSLEGVTEAFF.

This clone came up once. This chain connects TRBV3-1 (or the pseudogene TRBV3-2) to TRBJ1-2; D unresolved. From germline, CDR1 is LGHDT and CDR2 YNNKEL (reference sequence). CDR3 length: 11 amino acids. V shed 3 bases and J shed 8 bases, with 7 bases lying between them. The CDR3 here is CASSQGGGYTF. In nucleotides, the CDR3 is TGTGCCAGCAGCCAGGGAGGGGGCTACACCTTC.

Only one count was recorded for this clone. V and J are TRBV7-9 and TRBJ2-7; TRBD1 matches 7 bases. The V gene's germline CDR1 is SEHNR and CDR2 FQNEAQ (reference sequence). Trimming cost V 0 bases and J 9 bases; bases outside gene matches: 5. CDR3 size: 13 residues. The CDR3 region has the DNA TGTGCCAGCAGCTTAGCCGAGACAGGGATGCAGTACTTC. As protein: CASSLAETGMQYF.

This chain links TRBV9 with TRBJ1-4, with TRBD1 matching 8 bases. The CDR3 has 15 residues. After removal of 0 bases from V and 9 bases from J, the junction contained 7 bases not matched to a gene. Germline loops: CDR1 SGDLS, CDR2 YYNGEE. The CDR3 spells CASSVEGQGLQKLFF. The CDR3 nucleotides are TGTGCCAGCAGCGTAGAAGGACAGGGCCTCCAAAAACTGTTTTTT.

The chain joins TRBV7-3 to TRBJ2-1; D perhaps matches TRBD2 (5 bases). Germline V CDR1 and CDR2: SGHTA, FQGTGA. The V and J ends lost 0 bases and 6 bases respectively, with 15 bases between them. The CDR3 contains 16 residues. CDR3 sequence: CASSLTGSLGINEQFF. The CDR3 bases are TGTGCCAGCAGCTTAACGGGGAGCCTAGGGATCAATGAGCAGTTCTTC.

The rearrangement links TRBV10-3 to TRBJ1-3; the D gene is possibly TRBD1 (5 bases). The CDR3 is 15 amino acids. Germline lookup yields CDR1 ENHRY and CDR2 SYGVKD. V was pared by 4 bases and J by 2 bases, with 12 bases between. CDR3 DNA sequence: TGTGCCATCAGTGGGCAGACAGCTGCTGGAAACACCATATATTTT. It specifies CAISGQTAAGNTIYF.

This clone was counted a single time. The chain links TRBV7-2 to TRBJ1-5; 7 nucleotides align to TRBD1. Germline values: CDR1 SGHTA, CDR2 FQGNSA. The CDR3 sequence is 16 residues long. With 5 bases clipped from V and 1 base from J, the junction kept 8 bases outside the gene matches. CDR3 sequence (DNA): TGTGCCAGCAGCCTTCTAGAGACAGGGAGCAATCAGCCCCAGCATTTT. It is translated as CASSLLETGSNQPQHF.

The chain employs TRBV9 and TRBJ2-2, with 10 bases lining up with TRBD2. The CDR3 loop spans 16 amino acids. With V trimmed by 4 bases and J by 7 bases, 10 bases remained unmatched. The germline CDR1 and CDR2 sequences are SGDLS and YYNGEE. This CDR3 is CASSLRGTSENGELFF. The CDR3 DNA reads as TGTGCCAGCAGCCTGAGGGGGACTAGCGAGAACGGGGAGCTGTTTTTT.

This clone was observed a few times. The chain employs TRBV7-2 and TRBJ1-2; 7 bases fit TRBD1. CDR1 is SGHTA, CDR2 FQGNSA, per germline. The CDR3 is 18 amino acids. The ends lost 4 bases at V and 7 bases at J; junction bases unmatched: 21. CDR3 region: CASSSPRGGPLKGGGYTF. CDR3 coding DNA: TGTGCCAGCAGCTCGCCCCGAGGGGGCCCCTTAAAAGGGGGTGGCTACACCTTC.

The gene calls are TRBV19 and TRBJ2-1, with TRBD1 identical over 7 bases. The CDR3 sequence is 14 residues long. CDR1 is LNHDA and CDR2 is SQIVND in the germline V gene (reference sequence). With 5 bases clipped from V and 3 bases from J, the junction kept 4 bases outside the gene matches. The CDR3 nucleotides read TGTGCCAGTAGTTACAGGGGTGGCTACAATGAGCAGTTCTTC. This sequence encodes CASSYRGGYNEQFF. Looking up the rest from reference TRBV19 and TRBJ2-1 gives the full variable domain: DGGITQSPKYLFRKEGQNVTLSCEQNLNHDAMYWYRQDPGQGLRLIYYSQIVNDFQKGDIAEGYSVSREKKESFPLTVTSAQKNPTAFYLCASSYRGGYNEQFFGPGTRLTVL.

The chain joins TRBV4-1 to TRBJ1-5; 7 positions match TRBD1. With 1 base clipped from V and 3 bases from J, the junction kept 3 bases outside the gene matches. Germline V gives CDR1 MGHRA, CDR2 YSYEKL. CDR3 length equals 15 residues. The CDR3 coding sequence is TGCGCCAGCAGCCAAGGAACAGGGGCCAATCAGCCCCAGCATTTT. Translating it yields CASSQGTGANQPQHF.

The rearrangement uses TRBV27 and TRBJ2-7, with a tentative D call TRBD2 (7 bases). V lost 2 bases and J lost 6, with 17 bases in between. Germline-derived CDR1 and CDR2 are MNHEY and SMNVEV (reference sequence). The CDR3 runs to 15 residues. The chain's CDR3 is CASSLGAGALSEQYF. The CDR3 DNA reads TGTGCCAGCAGTTTAGGGGCGGGGGCTCTCTCCGAGCAGTACTTC.

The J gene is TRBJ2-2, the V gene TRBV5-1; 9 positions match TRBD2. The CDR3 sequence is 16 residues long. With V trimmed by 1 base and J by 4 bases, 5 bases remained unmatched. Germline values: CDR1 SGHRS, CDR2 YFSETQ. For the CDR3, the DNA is TGCGCCAGCAGCTTGAGGGATAGCGGGAGCACCGGGGAGCTGTTTTTT. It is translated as CASSLRDSGSTGELFF.

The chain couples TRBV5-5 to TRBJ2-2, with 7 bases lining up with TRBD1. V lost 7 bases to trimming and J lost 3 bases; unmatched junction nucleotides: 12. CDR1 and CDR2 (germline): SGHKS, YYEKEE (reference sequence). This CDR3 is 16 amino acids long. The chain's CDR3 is CASAKGANTHTGELFF. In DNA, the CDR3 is TGTGCCAGCGCTAAGGGGGCGAATACCCACACCGGGGAGCTGTTTTTT.

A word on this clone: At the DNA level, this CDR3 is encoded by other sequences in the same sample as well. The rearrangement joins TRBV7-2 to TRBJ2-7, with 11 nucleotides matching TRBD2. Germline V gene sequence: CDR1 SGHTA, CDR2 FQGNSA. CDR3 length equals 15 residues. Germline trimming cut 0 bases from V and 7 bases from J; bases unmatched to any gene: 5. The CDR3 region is CASSLASGGAREQYF. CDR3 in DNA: TGTGCCAGCAGCTTAGCTAGCGGGGGGGCGCGGGAGCAGTACTTC.

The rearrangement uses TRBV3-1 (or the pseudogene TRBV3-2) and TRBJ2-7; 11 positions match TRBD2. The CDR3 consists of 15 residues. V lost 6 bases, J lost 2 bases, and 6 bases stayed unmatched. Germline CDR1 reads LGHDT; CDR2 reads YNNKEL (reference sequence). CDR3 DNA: TGTGCCAGCAGGCTTGGGACTAGCGGCCCCTACGAGCAGTACTTC. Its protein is CASRLGTSGPYEQYF.

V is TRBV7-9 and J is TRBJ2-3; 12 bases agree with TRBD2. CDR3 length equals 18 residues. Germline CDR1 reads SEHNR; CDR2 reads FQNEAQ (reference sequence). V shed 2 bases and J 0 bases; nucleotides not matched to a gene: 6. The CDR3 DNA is TGTGCCAGCAGCTTATTCTGGACTAGCGGGATGAGCACAGATACGCAGTATTTT. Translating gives CASSLFWTSGMSTDTQYF.

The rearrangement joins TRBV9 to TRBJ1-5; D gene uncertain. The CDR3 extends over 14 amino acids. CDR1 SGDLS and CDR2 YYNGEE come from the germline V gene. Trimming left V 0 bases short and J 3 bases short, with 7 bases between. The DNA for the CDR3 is TGTGCCAGCAGCGTAGGGGCGAACAATCAGCCCCAGCATTTT. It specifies CASSVGANNQPQHF.

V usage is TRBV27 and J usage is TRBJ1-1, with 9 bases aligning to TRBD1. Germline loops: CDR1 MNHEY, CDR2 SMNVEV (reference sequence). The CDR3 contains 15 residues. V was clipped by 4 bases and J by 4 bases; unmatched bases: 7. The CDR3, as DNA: TGTGCCAGCAGTTCCCCACAGGGGGCGTCCACTGAAGCTTTCTTT. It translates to CASSSPQGASTEAFF.

CDR3 loop: CASSLGGLEGYTF. The CDR3 region has the DNA TGCGCCAGCAGCTTGGGAGGGCTGGAGGGCTACACCTTC. The chain carries TRBV5-1 and TRBJ1-2; D is ambiguous. V dropped 0 bases and J dropped 8 bases, with 11 bases sitting between them. The CDR3 sequence is 13 residues long. The germline V gene has CDR1 SGHRS and CDR2 YFSETQ.

The CDR3 DNA sequence: TGTGCCAGCAGCCCTACCTGGACAGGGAGCTATGGCTACACCTTC. It translates to CASSPTWTGSYGYTF. This chain uses TRBV14 with TRBJ1-2; 8 nucleotides match TRBD1. The CDR3 is 15 residues long. J was trimmed by 4 bases and V by 4 bases; bases with no gene match: 8. CDR1 is SGHDN, CDR2 FVKESK, per germline.

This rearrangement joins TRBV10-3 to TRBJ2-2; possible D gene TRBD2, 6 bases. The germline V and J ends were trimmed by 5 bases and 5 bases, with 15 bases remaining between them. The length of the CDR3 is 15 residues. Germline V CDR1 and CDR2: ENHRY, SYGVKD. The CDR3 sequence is CAISPGEAQTGELFF. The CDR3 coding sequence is TGTGCCATCAGTCCCGGGGAGGCGCAGACCGGGGAGCTGTTTTTT.

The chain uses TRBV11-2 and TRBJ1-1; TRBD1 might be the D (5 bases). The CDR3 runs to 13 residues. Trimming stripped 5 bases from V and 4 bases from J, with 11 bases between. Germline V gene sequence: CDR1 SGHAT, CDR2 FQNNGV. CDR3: CASSKGMSTEAFF. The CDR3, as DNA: TGTGCCAGCAGCAAGGGGATGAGCACTGAAGCTTTCTTT.

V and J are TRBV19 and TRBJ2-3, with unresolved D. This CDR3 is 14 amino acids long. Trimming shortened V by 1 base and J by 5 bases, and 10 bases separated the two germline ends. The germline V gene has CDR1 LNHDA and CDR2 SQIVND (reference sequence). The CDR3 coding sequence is TGTGCCAGTAGTATAGGAGTAAGACTAGATACGCAGTATTTT. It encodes CASSIGVRLDTQYF.

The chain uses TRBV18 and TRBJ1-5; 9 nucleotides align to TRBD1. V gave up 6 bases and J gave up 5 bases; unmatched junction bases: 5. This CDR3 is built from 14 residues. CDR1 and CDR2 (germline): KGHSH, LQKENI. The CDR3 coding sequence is TGTGCCAGCTCGGGGGGACAGGGTTATCAGCCCCAGCATTTT. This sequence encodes CASSGGQGYQPQHF.

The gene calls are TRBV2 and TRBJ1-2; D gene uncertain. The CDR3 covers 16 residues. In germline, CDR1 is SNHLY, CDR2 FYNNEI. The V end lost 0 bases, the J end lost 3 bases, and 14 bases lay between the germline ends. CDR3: CASSEATRRTDYGYTF. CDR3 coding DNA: TGTGCCAGCAGTGAAGCGACACGACGAACAGACTATGGCTACACCTTC.

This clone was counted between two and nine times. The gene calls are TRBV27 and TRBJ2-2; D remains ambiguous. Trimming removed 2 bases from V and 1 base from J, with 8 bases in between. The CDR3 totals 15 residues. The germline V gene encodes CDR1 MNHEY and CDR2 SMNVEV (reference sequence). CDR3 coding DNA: TGTGCCAGCAGTTTACTTGCACAGAACACCGGGGAGCTGTTTTTT. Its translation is CASSLLAQNTGELFF.